This T cell receptor (beta chain) was observed in a study of identical twins. The CDR3 extends over 15 amino acids. The germline V and J ends were trimmed by 3 bases and 7 bases, with 16 bases remaining between them. The donor group consisted entirely of healthy Caucasians. This clonotype was counted between two and nine times. Addition of a universal primer site occurred through template switching, and cDNA carried unique molecular identifiers. Using its own MiXCR run on the 5' RACE reads, TCRdb lists one record per CDR3 protein. The sample shows roughly 490,000 distinct CDR3 sequences, 13% to 15% of them seen only once. This same sample was also part of a study on yellow fever vaccine responses in identical twins.

This TCR came from a woman aged 18-29 years in good health. Sequencing was performed on CD4+ T cells sorted from blood. The gene calls are TRBV12-3 or TRBV12-4 and TRBJ2-4; perhaps TRBD2 as D (7 bases). DNA for the CDR3: TGTGCCAGCAGTTTGTTGGGAGGGGGTGAGAACATTCAGTACTTC. Its translation is CASSLLGGGENIQYF.